This TCR beta chain was identified during a study of identical twins. This clonotype came up a few times. Its antigen is currently unknown. With no exceptions, donors were healthy Caucasians. Findings of the study overall: Memory repertoires showed no such pattern, whereas abundant cord blood beta clonotypes carried fewer insertions. In beta out-of-frame sequences, the excess sharing between twins was weaker.

A universal primer site was added by template switching, and unique molecular identifiers were carried by the cDNA. MiXCR was run by TCRdb on the 5' RACE reads, yielding one entry per CDR3 protein. Of around 960,000 distinct CDR3 sequences listed, over 9% are singletons. This sample also belongs to another study, concerning yellow fever vaccine responses in identical twins.

The TCR was taken from a woman between 18 and 29 years old in good health. The sequencing input was PBMCs.

CDR3 loop: CASNPLTGGYNEQFF. The CDR3 DNA follows: TGTGCCAGCAATCCCCTGACAGGAGGATACAATGAGCAGTTCTTC. The genes are TRBV6-1 and TRBJ2-1, with D perhaps TRBD1 (6 bases). The ends were cut back, 7 bases at V and 4 bases at J, with 17 bases in the middle. CDR3 length: 15 residues. Germline V gene lookup returns CDR1 MNHNS and CDR2 SASEGT.